The clone carrying this T cell receptor (beta chain) has just one count. Germline-derived CDR1 and CDR2 are MGHDK and SYGVNS. V trimming: 4 bases; J trimming: 3 bases; junction bases outside the gene matches: 8. This CDR3 is built from 15 residues. Measured with immunoSEQ multiplex PCR; TCRdb has only the in-frame clones, and not every one. The table shows about 660,000 clones, with 74% occurring only once. This entry comes from a study of shared clonotypes between healthy human individuals. The TCR originated in a woman in her 30s in good health. The chain carries TRBV25-1 and TRBJ2-7, with TRBD2 matching 8 bases. The sample taken for sequencing was memory CD4+ T cells sorted from blood. Stated subset: CD45RA-negative fraction. CDR3 region: CASSGILAGFYEQYF. The CDR3 DNA reads as TGTGCCAGCAGTGGAATCCTAGCGGGTTTCTACGAGCAGTACTTC.